The 13 T cell receptor beta chains reported below all come from one sample, sequenced in a study of shared clonotypes between healthy human individuals. Using immunoSEQ multiplex PCR, the repertoire was profiled, and TCRdb retains in-frame clones only, with some absent. The table shows 2 million to 2.5 million clones, with 93% occurring only once. The sequenced material came from naive CD4+ T cells from PBMCs. The subset was: CD45RA+ positively selected. The receptors were sampled from a young man in good health. Some clones in this sample may be carry-over from other donors' samples.

This chain joins TRBV10-3 and TRBJ1-2; D not resolved. Germline lookup yields CDR1 ENHRY and CDR2 SYGVKD. This CDR3 spans 12 amino acids. V was clipped by 7 bases and J by 3 bases, with 9 bases between them. The CDR3 region has the DNA TGTGCCATCAACAAGCCAGACTATGGCTACACCTTC. It translates to CAINKPDYGYTF.

V and J are TRBV25-1 and TRBJ2-1, with 11 bases identical to TRBD2. The V segment lost 1 base and the J segment 9 bases; nucleotides outside the gene matches: 11. The germline V gene encodes CDR1 MGHDK and CDR2 SYGVNS. The CDR3 length is 17 residues. The CDR3: CASSESTLAGGGTEQFF. The DNA for the CDR3 is TGTGCCAGCAGTGAATCCACCCTAGCGGGAGGCGGTACTGAGCAGTTCTTC.

The DNA for the CDR3 is TGTGCCAGCAGCCCTCACGTGGGTGGACCCAAACATGAGCAGTTCTTC. This codes for CASSPHVGGPKHEQFF. The chain combines TRBV14 with TRBJ2-1; D is ambiguous. V lost 4 bases, J lost 8 bases, and 21 bases lay in between. Germline loops: CDR1 SGHDN, CDR2 FVKESK. The CDR3 runs 16 residues.

The rearrangement uses TRBV23-1 and TRBJ2-6; 8 bases match TRBD1. TRBV23-1 is assigned to the ORF class and has an uncertain function. V gave up 1 base and J gave up 0 bases; unmatched junction bases: 8. The CDR3 is 19 residues long. The DNA for the CDR3 is TGCGCCAGCAGTCAATACCGGGACAGGATCTACTCTGGGGCCAACGTCCTGACTTTC. This codes for CASSQYRDRIYSGANVLTF.

This chain links TRBV6-5 with TRBJ2-7, with TRBD2 identical over 14 bases. Germline values: CDR1 MNHEY, CDR2 SVGAGI. The CDR3 has 14 amino acids. The junction had 2 bases not matched to a gene; V was cut back by 6 bases and J by 4 bases. DNA of the CDR3: TGTGCCAGCAGGGGGACTAGCGGGAGTTACGAGCAGTACTTC. Residues: CASRGTSGSYEQYF.

The sample holds one count of this clone. CDR3 region: CASSSGTSGSRDEQFF. The CDR3, as DNA: TGTGCCAGCAGCTCCGGGACTAGCGGGAGTCGGGATGAGCAGTTCTTC. This chain joins TRBV11-1 and TRBJ2-1, with 14 bases identical to TRBD2. The ends lost 4 bases at V and 8 bases at J; junction bases unmatched: 7. This CDR3 spans 16 amino acids. The germline gives CDR1 SGHAT, CDR2 FQDESV (reference sequence).

This chain connects TRBV6-5 to TRBJ2-7, with 8 positions matching TRBD1. The germline V gene encodes CDR1 MNHEY and CDR2 SVGAGI. The length of the CDR3 is 13 residues. The DNA of the CDR3 is TGTGCCAGCAGGGACGACGGGACAGGTTTTCTAGTGGTC. It encodes CASRDDGTGFLVV.

This chain joins TRBV7-9 and TRBJ1-2, with a weak D call TRBD1 (5 bases). There are 13 residues in the CDR3. Trimming pared 1 base from V and 8 bases from J, leaving 11 bases between. Germline assignment: CDR1 SEHNR and CDR2 FQNEAQ (reference sequence). The CDR3 DNA sequence: TGTGCCAGCAGCTTAGTAGAAGACAGCGGCTACACCTTC. The encoded protein is CASSLVEDSGYTF.

The chain recombines TRBV5-1 with TRBJ2-7; 8 nucleotides align to TRBD2. CDR1 SGHRS and CDR2 YFSETQ come from the germline V gene. The CDR3 is 16 residues long. This CDR3 is CASSPGAGTSPYRPWV. CDR3 nucleotides: TGCGCCAGCAGCCCGGGCGCCGGGACTAGTCCCTATCGACCCTGGGTC.

This chain connects TRBV14 to TRBJ1-2; D is unresolved. The CDR3 contains 13 residues. The V gene lost 1 base and the J gene lost 4 bases, with 7 bases spanning the gap. The V gene's germline CDR1 is SGHDN and CDR2 FVKESK. The CDR3 nucleotides are TGTGCCAGCAGCCAAGGCACGTTCTATGGCTACACCTTC. Its translation: CASSQGTFYGYTF. The variable domain in full, completed from reference TRBV14 and TRBJ1-2, reads EAGVTQFPSHSVIEKGQTVTLRCDPISGHDNLYWYRRVMGKEIKFLLHFVKESKQDESGMPNNRFLAERTGGTYSTLKVQPAELEDSGVYFCASSQGTFYGYTFGSGTRLTVV.

The chain employs TRBV28 and TRBJ1-5; D unresolved. The CDR3 loop spans 16 amino acids. Looked up from germline, CDR1 is MDHEN and CDR2 is SYDVKM. V gave up 2 bases and J gave up 1 base, with 12 bases separating them. CDR3 in amino acids: CASSLQKGRSNQPQHF. CDR3 DNA: TGTGCCAGCAGTTTACAGAAGGGTAGGAGCAATCAGCCCCAGCATTTT. Combining the CDR3 with reference TRBV28 and TRBJ1-5 gives the whole variable domain DVKVTQSSRYLVKRTGEKVFLECVQDMDHENMFWYRQDPGLGLRLIYFSYDVKMKEKGDIPEGYSVSREKKERFSLILESASTNQTSMYLCASSLQKGRSNQPQHFGDGTRLSIL.

The chain is built from TRBV2 and TRBJ2-1; D is ambiguous. This CDR3 spans 11 amino acids. CDR1 is SNHLY, CDR2 FYNNEI, per germline. Trimming cost V 1 base and J 5 bases, with 0 bases left between them. CDR3 sequence reads: CASSEDNEQFF. In DNA, the CDR3 is TGTGCCAGCAGTGAAGACAATGAGCAGTTCTTC.

The chain recombines TRBV5-1 with TRBJ2-7; TRBD1 matches at 8 bases. Trimming at V came to 0 bases and at J to 0 bases, leaving 8 bases not matched to a gene. The CDR3 loop spans 17 amino acids. CDR1 SGHRS and CDR2 YFSETQ come from the germline V gene. CDR3 DNA sequence: TGCGCCAGCAGCTTGGTGCTGACAGGGGACAGCTCCTACGAGCAGTACTTC. This translates into CASSLVLTGDSSYEQYF. The full variable domain, rest sourced from reference TRBV5-1 and TRBJ2-7, is KAGVTQTPRYLIKTRGQQVTLSCSPISGHRSVSWYQQTPGQGLQFLFEYFSETQRNKGNFPGRFSGRQFSNSRSEMNVSTLELGDSALYLCASSLVLTGDSSYEQYFGPGTRLTVT.